Listed below are T cell receptor beta chains from one sample, sequenced in a study of T cell repertoires in cytomegalovirus infection. MiXCR, run by TCRdb on the reads, gives a single entry per CDR3 protein. The table records around 740,000 distinct CDR3 sequences, 35% to 45% of them present only once. Specimen: PBMCs. The receptors derive from a human donor in good health (CMV status not recorded). Some clones in this sample may be carry-over from other donors' samples. Each CDR3 is given without its conserved first and last residue. Fields, in order: J gene, clone size, V gene, CDR3 protein. Size tells how often a clone was seen (once, few, many) or the class of an expanded clone, and some rows leave it out.

TRBJ2-3 | few | TRBV6-1 | ASTSYTLKGTDTQY
TRBJ2-7 | few | TRBV7-6 | ASSFSPGTGSYEQY
TRBJ2-6 | few | TRBV24-1 | ATSDFPGTPNSGANVLT
TRBJ1-2 | . | TRBV4-3 | ASSPYTGAYGYT
TRBJ1-1 | . | TRBV27 | ASSLFQGTDHEAF
TRBJ2-4 | . | TRBV20-1 | SARAQGFNIQY
TRBJ2-5 | few | TRBV12-3/TRBV12-4 | ASSTAGTAFETQY
TRBJ1-6 | many | TRBV7-9 | ASSSDRENSPLH
TRBJ1-1 | many | TRBV6-1 | ASTLHQRDTEAF
TRBJ1-1 | . | TRBV20-1 | SAREPFGQAMNTEAF
TRBJ1-2 | once | TRBV19 | ASSTRDRGDFCYA
TRBJ2-1 | . | TRBV7-9 | ASSLSEAGAYNEQF
TRBJ2-2 | . | TRBV7-9 | ASSFTGVSGELF
TRBJ2-6 | few | TRBV12-3/TRBV12-4 | ASSLGRDPGQWASGANVLT
TRBJ1-1 | . | TRBV6-1 | ASHLGGNTEAF
TRBJ1-5 | . | TRBV28 | ASIEGGETQPQH
TRBJ1-5 | . | TRBV7-2 | SSSDRGNQPQD
TRBJ2-1 | few | TRBV28 | ASSPGLWEQF
TRBJ2-7 | . | TRBV28 | ASSLRGVVYEQY
TRBJ2-2 | . | TRBV7-2 | ASSLAGGFNTGELF
TRBJ1-5 | . | TRBV27 | ASHLDGLNNQPQH
TRBJ2-5 | many | TRBV7-2 | ASSPTVQETQY
TRBJ1-2 | . | TRBV4-1 | ASSQSSRDSSYGYT
TRBJ2-5 | many | TRBV7-2 | ASSLDLETQY
TRBJ2-5 | . | TRBV28 | ASILGQEETQY
TRBJ1-5 | . | TRBV19 | ASSLGSDSNQPQH
TRBJ2-3 | . | TRBV4-1 | ASSQPPTPDTQY
TRBJ1-3 | . | TRBV2 | ASRGASGNTIY
TRBJ1-1 | . | TRBV7-9 | ASSLAGVMNTEAF
TRBJ2-4 | . | TRBV14 | ASSQESQGAGGIQY
TRBJ1-1 | few | TRBV20-1 | SARRSRNTEAF
TRBJ2-7 | . | TRBV6-8 | ASSRTGAEQY
TRBJ1-5 | . | TRBV6-5 | ASRTGRRNQPQH
TRBJ2-7 | few | TRBV5-6 | ASSLRTGPYEQY
TRBJ2-3 | . | TRBV7-3 | ASSSTGGAADTQY
TRBJ2-7 | . | TRBV7-8 | ASSLGGRVSWEQY
TRBJ1-1 | few | TRBV6-2/TRBV6-3 | ASSHTNTGSEAF
TRBJ1-1 | few | TRBV7-6 | ASSLYISRTETSF
TRBJ2-1 | . | TRBV12-3/TRBV12-4 | ASRLAGGRVDEQF
TRBJ2-5 | few | TRBV6-6 | ASSPSSGGAQETQY
TRBJ1-1 | . | TRBV25-1 | ASSEYGQGAF
TRBJ1-1 | many | TRBV7-8 | ASSSQGGLNTEAF
TRBJ2-2 | once | TRBV11-3 | ASSPLGGGNTGELF
TRBJ2-1 | many | TRBV6-1 | ASNPGPRSSYNEQF
TRBJ1-2 | . | TRBV19 | ASSPAPRRGYT
TRBJ2-1 | . | TRBV5-6 | ASSPTSPPYYNEQF
TRBJ1-4 | once | TRBV7-6 | ASSHNRGREKLF
TRBJ2-1 | . | TRBV7-3 | ASRPYGAGVYNEQF
TRBJ2-6 | . | TRBV30 | AWSVGHPTSGANVLT
TRBJ2-7 | . | TRBV20-1 | SARDQETSHYEQY
TRBJ2-1 | few | TRBV20-1 | SARSPGTSDEQF
TRBJ1-2 | . | TRBV5-4 | ASSRPQVQVRGYT
TRBJ1-1 | few | TRBV19 | ASSTHRAEAF
TRBJ1-2 | few | TRBV7-6 | ASSLAGAVNGYT
TRBJ1-2 | . | TRBV7-9 | ASSPVPAGAYGYT
TRBJ1-5 | many | TRBV6-1 | ASSYGGNQPQH